The 26 T cell receptor beta chains presented below share a single source sample, sequenced in a study of blood T cell repertoires in COVID-19. Sequencing used immunoSEQ multiplex PCR; TCRdb keeps in-frame clones, though not all of them. The table records a few hundred thousand clones, more than 70% of them present only once. The sequenced sample was PBMCs or T cells enriched from blood (not recorded which). These receptors were collected from a woman between 18 and 29 years old who had been exposed to COVID-19.

V and J are TRBV5-1 and TRBJ1-1, with no clear D. The CDR3 runs 15 residues. Germline-derived CDR1 and CDR2 are SGHRS and YFSETQ. V was pared by 2 bases and J by 4 bases, with 15 bases between. The CDR3 loop is CASSLTPTSGTEAFF. CDR3 DNA: TGCGCCAGCAGCTTAACCCCCACGAGCGGCACTGAAGCTTTCTTT.

The CDR3 DNA reads as TGTGCCAGCAGCCGCCTGAGAGCGGGGGGGCCACAGGGCACAGATACGCAGTATTTT. Its translation is CASSRLRAGGPQGTDTQYF. V gene TRBV5-4 combines with J gene TRBJ2-3; 10 nucleotides line up with TRBD2. This CDR3 spans 19 amino acids. After removal of 4 bases from V and 1 base from J, the junction contained 15 bases not matched to a gene. CDR1 and CDR2 (germline): SGHNT, YYREEE (reference sequence).

The chain is built from TRBV28 and TRBJ1-3, with 7 positions matching TRBD1. J lost 0 bases, V lost 4 bases, and 9 bases had no gene match. Germline CDR1 reads MDHEN; CDR2 reads SYDVKM. The CDR3 is 17 amino acids. CDR3 bases: TGTGCCAGCAGTTCCCAAAAACAGGGGAGCTCTGGAAACACCATATATTTT. Protein: CASSSQKQGSSGNTIYF.

J is TRBJ2-2 and V is TRBV6-2 or TRBV6-3; 10 bases fit TRBD1. V shed 5 bases, J shed 3 bases, and the junction held 3 bases outside the gene matches. The V gene's germline CDR1 is MNHEY and CDR2 SVGEGT. The CDR3 has 15 amino acids. In DNA form, the CDR3 reads TGTGCCAGCAGTCGACAGGGGGCGGACACCGGGGAGCTGTTTTTT. Translation: CASSRQGADTGELFF.

The chain uses TRBV2 and TRBJ1-5; possibly TRBD1 for D (5 bases). V was pared by 8 bases and J by 0 bases, with 11 bases between. This CDR3 is 14 amino acids long. The germline gives CDR1 SNHLY, CDR2 FYNNEI. In DNA form, the CDR3 reads TGTGCCAGCCAGGGAATCCTTAGCAATCAGCCCCAGCATTTT. Protein sequence: CASQGILSNQPQHF.

The rearrangement links TRBV6-5 to TRBJ2-7; 10 bases agree with TRBD1. The CDR3 runs to 14 residues. The V and J ends lost 0 bases and 6 bases, in that order; junction bases with no gene match: 2. CDR1 and CDR2 from the germline V gene are MNHEY and SVGAGI. The CDR3 here is CASSYSTGGSEQYF. CDR3 nucleotides: TGTGCCAGCAGTTACTCGACAGGGGGCTCCGAGCAGTACTTC.

V gene TRBV15 combines with J gene TRBJ2-7; 11 bases align to TRBD2. Trimming removed 0 bases from V and 0 bases from J; junction bases left unmatched: 4. The CDR3 covers 17 residues. The germline gives CDR1 LNHNV, CDR2 YYDKDF (reference sequence). This CDR3 is CATSREWTSGRSYEQYF. The DNA of the CDR3 is TGTGCCACCAGCAGAGAATGGACTAGCGGGCGCTCCTACGAGCAGTACTTC.

The chain has TRBV9 and TRBJ2-1, with 7 bases matching TRBD1. V was clipped by 0 bases and J by 9 bases; unmatched bases: 3. CDR1 is SGDLS and CDR2 is YYNGEE in the germline V gene. CDR3 size: 13 residues. CDR3 sequence: CASSVVTGVEQFF. For the CDR3, the DNA is TGTGCCAGCAGCGTAGTAACAGGGGTTGAGCAGTTCTTC.

The genes are TRBV27 and TRBJ1-4, with 7 bases aligning to TRBD1. V gave up 3 bases and J gave up 5 bases; unmatched junction bases: 3. CDR1 and CDR2 from the germline V gene are MNHEY and SMNVEV (reference sequence). The CDR3 consists of 14 residues. CDR3 protein: CASSLTGQNEKLFF. In DNA, the CDR3 is TGTGCCAGCAGTTTGACAGGGCAGAATGAAAAACTGTTTTTT.

The rearrangement joins TRBV7-9 to TRBJ1-5; no reliable D call. Trimming shortened V by 5 bases and J by 2 bases, and 13 bases separated the two germline ends. CDR3 length: 15 amino acids. Germline V gives CDR1 SEHNR, CDR2 FQNEAQ (reference sequence). CDR3 nucleotide sequence: TGTGCCAGCAGCCACCGGGGAGAAGGCAATCAGCCCCAGCATTTT. It codes for CASSHRGEGNQPQHF.

In its sample, this clone was seen once. The rearrangement joins TRBV5-4 to TRBJ1-2; D is possibly TRBD1 (5 bases). The ends were cut back, 4 bases at V and 8 bases at J, with 12 bases in the middle. Per germline, CDR1 SGHNT and CDR2 YYREEE (reference sequence). This CDR3 has 12 amino acids. The CDR3 DNA reads TGTGCCAGCAGCGCAACCTGGGGCGGCTACACCTTC. This codes for CASSATWGGYTF.

The rearrangement links TRBV7-2 to TRBJ2-1; 9 bases are shared with TRBD2. The germline gives CDR1 SGHTA, CDR2 FQGNSA. CDR3 length: 18 residues. Losses at the gene ends were 1 base for V and 8 bases for J; bases not matched to a gene: 15. The CDR3: CASSLVVVGLAGIDEQFF. The CDR3 region has the DNA TGTGCCAGCAGCTTAGTAGTCGTCGGGCTAGCGGGGATAGATGAGCAGTTCTTC. Supplemented by reference TRBV7-2 and TRBJ2-1, the full variable domain reads GAGVSQSPSNKVTEKGKDVELRCDPISGHTALYWYRQSLGQGLEFLIYFQGNSAPDKSGLPSDRFSAERTGGSVSTLTIQRTQQEDSAVYLCASSLVVVGLAGIDEQFFGPGTRLTVL.

The chain recombines TRBV14 with TRBJ2-7; D is possibly TRBD1 (5 bases). Per the germline V gene, CDR1 is SGHDN and CDR2 is FVKESK. The V gene lost 1 base and the J gene lost 3 bases, with 13 bases spanning the gap. CDR3 size: 15 residues. The DNA of the CDR3 is TGTGCCAGCAGCCAAGGACAGAATAAGGGCTACGAGCAGTACTTC. Residues: CASSQGQNKGYEQYF. The full variable domain, in which reference TRBV14 and TRBJ2-7 provide the parts outside the CDR3, is EAGVTQFPSHSVIEKGQTVTLRCDPISGHDNLYWYRRVMGKEIKFLLHFVKESKQDESGMPNNRFLAERTGGTYSTLKVQPAELEDSGVYFCASSQGQNKGYEQYFGPGTRLTVT.

The CDR3 is CASRQVAGPSYEQYF. The CDR3 DNA reads as TGTGCCAGCAGGCAAGTAGCGGGGCCCTCCTACGAGCAGTACTTC. The gene calls are TRBV11-2 and TRBJ2-7, with TRBD2 matching over 8 bases. Germline V gene data show CDR1 as SGHAT and CDR2 as FQNNGV. V lost 6 bases to trimming and J lost 0 bases; unmatched junction nucleotides: 7. The CDR3 has 15 amino acids. The variable domain in full, completed from reference TRBV11-2 and TRBJ2-7, reads EAGVAQSPRYKIIEKRQSVAFWCNPISGHATLYWYQQILGQGPKLLIQFQNNGVVDDSQLPKDRFSAERLKGVDSTLKIQPAKLEDSAVYLCASRQVAGPSYEQYFGPGTRLTVT.

The chain combines TRBV3-1 (or the pseudogene TRBV3-2) with TRBJ2-6; D remains unclear. Trimming took off 8 bases at V and 4 bases at J, with 9 bases between the two ends. The CDR3 spans 13 residues. The germline CDR1 and CDR2 sequences are LGHDT and YNNKEL (reference sequence). CDR3 sequence (DNA): TGTGCCAGCCGCAACGGGGGGGCCAACGTCCTGACTTTC. This encodes CASRNGGANVLTF.

The chain employs TRBV9 and TRBJ2-7, with a weak D call TRBD1 (6 bases). The V and J ends lost 4 bases and 3 bases respectively, with 17 bases between them. Germline CDR1 reads SGDLS; CDR2 reads YYNGEE. CDR3 length: 15 residues. The CDR3 spells CASSPLGGDIYEQYF. In nucleotides, the CDR3 is TGTGCCAGCAGCCCCCTAGGTGGGGACATCTACGAGCAGTACTTC.

The chain has TRBV18 and TRBJ1-2, with D unresolved. The V gene lost 2 bases and the J gene lost 2 bases, with 9 bases spanning the gap. The CDR3 loop spans 14 amino acids. The germline V gene has CDR1 KGHSH and CDR2 LQKENI. The CDR3 region is CASSPGSANYGYTF. The CDR3 region has the DNA TGTGCCAGCTCACCAGGCAGCGCCAACTATGGCTACACCTTC.

The rearrangement uses TRBV4-3 and TRBJ2-7; 7 bases line up with TRBD1. The CDR3 sequence is 16 residues long. The germline CDR1 and CDR2 sequences are LGHNA and YSLEER. The junction had 7 bases not matched to a gene; V was cut back by 2 bases and J by 0 bases. The CDR3 nucleotides are TGCGCCAGCAGCCAATCCGGGACAGAGAGCTCCTACGAGCAGTACTTC. Its translation is CASSQSGTESSYEQYF.

V and J are TRBV3-1 (or the pseudogene TRBV3-2) and TRBJ2-7; the match to TRBD2 covers 7 bases. The CDR3 sequence is 16 residues long. V was pared by 4 bases and J by 1 base, with 10 bases of the junction left unmatched. Germline loops: CDR1 LGHDT, CDR2 YNNKEL (reference sequence). This chain's CDR3 is CASSPSGGTVSYEQYF. CDR3 nucleotides: TGTGCCAGCAGCCCTTCCGGGGGGACCGTATCCTACGAGCAGTACTTC.

In its sample, this clone was seen once. This sequence joins TRBV27 and TRBJ2-1, with 7 nucleotides matching TRBD2. The CDR3 has 15 amino acids. Germline-derived CDR1 and CDR2 are MNHEY and SMNVEV (reference sequence). V shed 6 bases and J 10 bases; nucleotides not matched to a gene: 15. The CDR3 spells CASRTLRRELGEQFF. The CDR3 nucleotides are TGTGCCAGCAGAACCCTGAGGCGGGAGCTTGGCGAGCAGTTCTTC.

This clone has a single count. The rearrangement joins TRBV28 to TRBJ2-5, with unresolved D. V lost 6 bases and J 5 bases, leaving 7 bases between the germline ends. Germline CDR1 reads MDHEN; CDR2 reads SYDVKM. This CDR3 is built from 11 residues. The CDR3 DNA is TGTGCCAGCAGAATAGAGGAGACCCAGTACTTC. Translated, it gives CASRIEETQYF.

This clone came up once. The chain links TRBV7-2 to TRBJ2-1, with TRBD2 matching 8 bases. The CDR3 has 14 residues. From germline, CDR1 is SGHTA and CDR2 FQGNSA. V shed 6 bases and J 5 bases; nucleotides not matched to a gene: 6. This CDR3 is CASSLSGGHNEQFF. DNA for the CDR3: TGTGCCAGCAGTTTAAGCGGGGGACACAATGAGCAGTTCTTC.

CDR3 nucleotide sequence: TGTGCCAGCTCACCCCGTAAGGGGGCGGACGATACGCAGTATTTT. Its translation is CASSPRKGADDTQYF. The V gene is TRBV18, the J gene TRBJ2-3, with 7 bases identical to TRBD1. Losses at the gene ends were 3 bases for V and 6 bases for J; bases not matched to a gene: 9. Germline V gene sequence: CDR1 KGHSH, CDR2 LQKENI. The CDR3 has 15 residues. The full variable domain, completed using reference TRBV18 and TRBJ2-3, is NAGVMQNPRHLVRRRGQEARLRCSPMKGHSHVYWYRQLPEEGLKFMVYLQKENIIDESGMPKERFSAEFPKEGPSILRIQQVVRGDSAAYFCASSPRKGADDTQYFGPGTRLTVL.

The chain employs TRBV3-1 (or the pseudogene TRBV3-2) and TRBJ1-1; 10 positions match TRBD1. Trimming cost V 1 base and J 5 bases; bases outside gene matches: 10. The germline V gene has CDR1 LGHDT and CDR2 YNNKEL (reference sequence). This CDR3 has 17 residues. CDR3 in DNA: TGTGCCAGCAGCCAAGCACGGACAGGGGGGAGAGGGACTGAAGCTTTCTTT. Protein sequence: CASSQARTGGRGTEAFF.

The genes are TRBV14 and TRBJ2-3; tentatively, D is TRBD2 (5 bases). Germline V gives CDR1 SGHDN, CDR2 FVKESK. The CDR3 totals 13 residues. Trimming removed 3 bases at V and 10 bases at J, with 14 bases between. CDR3 coding DNA: TGTGCCAGCAGCCATGTTGGAGGCGATTCGCAGTATTTT. Its translation is CASSHVGGDSQYF.

J is TRBJ2-7 and V is TRBV4-1; 12 positions agree with TRBD2. Germline lookup yields CDR1 MGHRA and CDR2 YSYEKL. J gave up 4 bases and V 0 bases, and 10 bases lay outside the gene matches. The CDR3 has 18 amino acids. The CDR3 protein is CASSQDWLPGLAGYEQYF. DNA for the CDR3: TGCGCCAGCAGCCAAGACTGGCTTCCGGGACTAGCGGGTTACGAGCAGTACTTC.